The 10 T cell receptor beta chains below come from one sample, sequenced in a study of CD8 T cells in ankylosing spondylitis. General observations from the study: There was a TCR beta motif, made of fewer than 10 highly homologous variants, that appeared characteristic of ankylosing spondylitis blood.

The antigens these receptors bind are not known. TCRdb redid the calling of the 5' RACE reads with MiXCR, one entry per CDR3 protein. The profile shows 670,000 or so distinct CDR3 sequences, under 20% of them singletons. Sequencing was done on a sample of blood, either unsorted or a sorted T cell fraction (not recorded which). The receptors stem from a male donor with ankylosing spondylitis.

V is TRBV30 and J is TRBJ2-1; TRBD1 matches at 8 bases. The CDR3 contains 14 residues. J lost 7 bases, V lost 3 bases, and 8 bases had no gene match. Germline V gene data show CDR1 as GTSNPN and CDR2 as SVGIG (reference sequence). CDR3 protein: CAWSPPDRANEQFF. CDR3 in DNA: TGTGCCTGGAGCCCTCCGGACAGGGCTAATGAGCAGTTCTTC.

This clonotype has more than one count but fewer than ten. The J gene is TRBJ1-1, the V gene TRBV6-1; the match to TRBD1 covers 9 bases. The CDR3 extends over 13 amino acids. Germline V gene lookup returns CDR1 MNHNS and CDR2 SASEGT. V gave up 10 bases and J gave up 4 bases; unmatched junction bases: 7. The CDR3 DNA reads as TGTGCCATTCACAGGGGGCTGGGCACTGAAGCTTTCTTT. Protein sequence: CAIHRGLGTEAFF.

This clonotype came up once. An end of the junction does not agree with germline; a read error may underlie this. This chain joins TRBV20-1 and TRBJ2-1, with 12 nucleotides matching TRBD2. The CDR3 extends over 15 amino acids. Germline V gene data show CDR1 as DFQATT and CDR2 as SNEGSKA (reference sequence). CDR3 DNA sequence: TGCTGTGCTAGCCCCCGACTAGCGGGAGCCAATGAGCAGTTCTTC. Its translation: CCASPRLAGANEQFF.

The CDR3 DNA reads as TGTGCCAGCAGCCAAGATCGGACCCTGTTTTTT. Protein sequence: CASSQDRTLFF. The chain recombines TRBV3-1 with TRBJ2-2; D is unresolved. The CDR3 contains 11 residues. Between the trimmed V and J ends, which lost 0 bases and 14 bases, there was a span of 7 bases. In germline, CDR1 is LGHDT, CDR2 YNNKEL (reference sequence).

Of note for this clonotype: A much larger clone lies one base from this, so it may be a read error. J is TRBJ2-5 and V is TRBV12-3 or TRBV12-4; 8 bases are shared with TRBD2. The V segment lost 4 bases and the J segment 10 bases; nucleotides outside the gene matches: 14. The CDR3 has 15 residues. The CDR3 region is CASSSTAGEVGIQYF. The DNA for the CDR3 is TGTGCCAGCAGTTCCACAGCGGGAGAGGTGGGGATCCAGTACTTC.

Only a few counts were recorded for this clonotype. The CDR3 loop reads CASSPSDRVRETQYF. CDR3 sequence (DNA): TGTGCCAGCAGCCCCAGTGACAGGGTTCGAGAGACCCAGTACTTC. V is TRBV11-2 and J is TRBJ2-5; 7 nucleotides match TRBD1. The V and J ends lost 5 bases and 4 bases, in that order; junction bases with no gene match: 10. Germline lookup yields CDR1 SGHAT and CDR2 FQNNGV. The CDR3 is 15 residues long.

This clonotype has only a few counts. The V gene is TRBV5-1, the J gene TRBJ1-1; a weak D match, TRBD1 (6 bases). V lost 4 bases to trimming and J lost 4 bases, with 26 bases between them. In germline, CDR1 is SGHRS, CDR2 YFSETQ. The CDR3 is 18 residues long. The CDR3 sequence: CASSPVGGTPHRVTEAFF. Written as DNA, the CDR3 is TGCGCCAGCAGCCCGGTAGGGGGGACTCCCCATCGTGTCACTGAAGCTTTCTTT. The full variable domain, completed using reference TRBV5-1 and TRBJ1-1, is KAGVTQTPRYLIKTRGQQVTLSCSPISGHRSVSWYQQTPGQGLQFLFEYFSETQRNKGNFPGRFSGRQFSNSRSEMNVSTLELGDSALYLCASSPVGGTPHRVTEAFFGQGTRLTVV.

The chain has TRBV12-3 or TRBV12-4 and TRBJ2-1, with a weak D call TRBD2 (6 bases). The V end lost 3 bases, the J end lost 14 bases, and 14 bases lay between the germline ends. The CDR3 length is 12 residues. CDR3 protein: CASSFGEAREFF. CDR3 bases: TGTGCCAGCAGTTTTGGGGAGGCAAGGGAGTTCTTC.

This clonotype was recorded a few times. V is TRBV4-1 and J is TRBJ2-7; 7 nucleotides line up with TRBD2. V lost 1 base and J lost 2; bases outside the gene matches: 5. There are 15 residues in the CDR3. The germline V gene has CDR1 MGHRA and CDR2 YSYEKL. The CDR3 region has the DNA TGCGCCAGCAGCCAAGGCTTGCGGGAGCCCTACGAGCAGTACTTC. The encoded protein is CASSQGLREPYEQYF.

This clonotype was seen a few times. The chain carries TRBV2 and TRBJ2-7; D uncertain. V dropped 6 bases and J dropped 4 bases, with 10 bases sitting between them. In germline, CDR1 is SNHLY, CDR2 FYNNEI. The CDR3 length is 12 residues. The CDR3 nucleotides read TGTGCCAGCAGGGATGACACATACGAGCAGTACTTC. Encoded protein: CASRDDTYEQYF.